Listed here are 29 T cell receptor beta chains from one sample, sequenced in a study of blood T cell repertoires in COVID-19. Repertoires were generated with immunoSEQ multiplex PCR, while TCRdb's copy carries only in-frame clones and drops some. The sample includes a few hundred thousand clones, 80% to 90% seen only once; the top ten take roughly 15%. The sequenced material came from PBMCs or T cells enriched from blood (not recorded which). The source of these receptors is a woman in her forties or fifties with acute COVID-19.

The rearrangement links TRBV9 to TRBJ2-2; 8 bases match TRBD2. The CDR3 contains 18 residues. The V gene's germline CDR1 is SGDLS and CDR2 YYNGEE. V lost 0 bases, J lost 4 bases, and 11 bases stayed unmatched. CDR3: CASSVGSQRELSTGELFF. The CDR3 bases are TGTGCCAGCAGCGTAGGTTCCCAGCGGGAGTTATCCACCGGGGAGCTGTTTTTT.

The V gene is TRBV3-1 (or the pseudogene TRBV3-2), the J gene TRBJ2-2, with 9 bases identical to TRBD1. Germline V gene data show CDR1 as LGHDT and CDR2 as YNNKEL (reference sequence). With 6 bases clipped from V and 4 bases from J, the junction kept 0 bases outside the gene matches. The CDR3 loop spans 13 amino acids. The CDR3 protein is CASRQGATGELFF. The CDR3 bases are TGTGCCAGCAGACAGGGGGCCACCGGGGAGCTGTTTTTT.

This clone was counted ten times or more. The chain has TRBV5-1 and TRBJ1-2, with D unresolved. Germline-derived CDR1 and CDR2 are SGHRS and YFSETQ. The CDR3 covers 14 residues. V lost 3 bases and J lost 0, with 9 bases in between. CDR3 in amino acids: CASSSRGTNYGYTF. In DNA form, the CDR3 reads TGCGCCAGCAGCTCCCGAGGCACTAACTATGGCTACACCTTC.

The chain recombines TRBV7-6 with TRBJ2-6; the D is unclear. Trimming left V 5 bases short and J 1 base short, with 6 bases between. This CDR3 has 14 amino acids. Per the germline V gene, CDR1 is SGHVS and CDR2 is FNYEAQ. CDR3: CASSRSSGANVLTF. The CDR3 region has the DNA TGTGCCAGCAGCCGGTCGTCTGGGGCCAACGTCCTGACTTTC. The full variable domain, with the rest looked up from reference TRBV7-6 and TRBJ2-6, is GAGVSQSPRYKVTKRGQDVALRCDPISGHVSLYWYRQALGQGPEFLTYFNYEAQQDKSGLPNDRFSAERPEGSISTLTIQRTEQRDSAMYRCASSRSSGANVLTFGAGSRLTVL.

This chain links TRBV5-1 with TRBJ1-2, with D maybe TRBD1 (6 bases). This CDR3 is 14 amino acids long. V was cut by 6 bases and J by 4 bases, with 16 bases left in between. Germline values: CDR1 SGHRS, CDR2 YFSETQ. The CDR3 DNA reads TGCGCCAGCACTCCAGGGGAGATCAGCTATGGCTACACCTTC. Its protein product is CASTPGEISYGYTF.

V and J are TRBV27 and TRBJ1-6, with 8 nucleotides matching TRBD1. Germline CDR1 MNHEY, CDR2 SMNVEV (reference sequence). V lost 4 bases to trimming and J lost 13 bases; unmatched junction nucleotides: 9. This CDR3 contains 14 residues. The CDR3 protein is CASSYRDRFYPLHF. CDR3 nucleotides: TGTGCCAGCAGTTACCGGGACAGGTTCTATCCCCTCCACTTT.

In regard to this clone: This CDR3 is also generated by other DNA sequences in the sample. The CDR3 here is CASSPGGRNTEAFF. Written as DNA, the CDR3 is TGTGCCAGCAGCCCAGGGGGCCGGAACACTGAAGCTTTCTTT. The chain couples TRBV7-9 to TRBJ1-1, with 8 bases identical to TRBD1. From germline, CDR1 is SEHNR and CDR2 FQNEAQ (reference sequence). The CDR3 contains 14 residues. J gave up 1 base and V 5 bases, and 3 bases lay outside the gene matches.

J is TRBJ1-1 and V is TRBV7-2; D ambiguous. V shed 3 bases and J shed 3 bases, with 14 bases lying between them. The germline gives CDR1 SGHTA, CDR2 FQGNSA. This CDR3 comprises 15 residues. The CDR3 loop is CASSFGGRSYTEAFF. The CDR3 DNA reads as TGTGCCAGCAGCTTCGGAGGCCGATCTTACACTGAAGCTTTCTTT. The variable domain in full, completed from reference TRBV7-2 and TRBJ1-1, reads GAGVSQSPSNKVTEKGKDVELRCDPISGHTALYWYRQSLGQGLEFLIYFQGNSAPDKSGLPSDRFSAERTGGSVSTLTIQRTQQEDSAVYLCASSFGGRSYTEAFFGQGTRLTVV.

The rearrangement joins TRBV15 to TRBJ2-1, with TRBD1 as a possible D gene (5 bases). Germline-derived CDR1 and CDR2 are LNHNV and YYDKDF (reference sequence). Trimming stripped 0 bases from V and 7 bases from J, with 19 bases between. The CDR3 is 17 amino acids. Written as DNA, the CDR3 is TGTGCCACCAGCAGAGATGGGGCTCTCACCCAAGGGAATGAGCAGTTCTTC. Amino acids: CATSRDGALTQGNEQFF.

The rearrangement joins TRBV10-1 to TRBJ2-7, with 8 bases identical to TRBD1. The germline CDR1 and CDR2 sequences are WNHNN and SYGVQD (reference sequence). This CDR3 is 16 amino acids long. V shed 6 bases and J 4 bases; nucleotides not matched to a gene: 14. The CDR3: CASRKLLDRAPYEQYF. Written as DNA, the CDR3 is TGCGCCAGCAGAAAGCTCCTGGACAGGGCACCGTACGAGCAGTACTTC.

The chain has TRBV6-5 and TRBJ2-7, with 9 bases fitting TRBD1. Germline loops: CDR1 MNHEY, CDR2 SVGAGI. The CDR3 spans 14 residues. V lost 10 bases and J lost 2; bases outside the gene matches: 9. CDR3: CATRGTGTTYEQYF. The CDR3, as DNA: TGTGCCACCCGTGGGACAGGGACAACCTACGAGCAGTACTTC.

The J gene is TRBJ2-7, the V gene TRBV18; D call uncertain. This CDR3 has 12 residues. Looked up from germline, CDR1 is KGHSH and CDR2 is LQKENI. The V gene lost 3 bases and the J gene lost 5 bases, with 8 bases spanning the gap. CDR3 residues: CASSPGQNEQYF. For the CDR3, the DNA is TGTGCCAGCTCACCTGGGCAGAACGAGCAGTACTTC.

The chain has TRBV19 and TRBJ1-3; maybe TRBD1 (5 bases). Looked up from germline, CDR1 is LNHDA and CDR2 is SQIVND (reference sequence). Trimming removed 3 bases at V and 3 bases at J, with 9 bases between. CDR3 length: 14 amino acids. This chain's CDR3 is CASSIGGFGNTIYF. The CDR3 DNA reads as TGTGCCAGTAGTATCGGGGGATTTGGAAACACCATATATTTT.

This chain uses TRBV19 with TRBJ1-5; 7 bases line up with TRBD1. J lost 6 bases, V lost 6 bases, and 8 bases had no gene match. The CDR3 is made up of 14 amino acids. CDR1 is LNHDA, CDR2 SQIVND, per germline (reference sequence). The CDR3 region has the DNA TGTGCCAGTAGAGACAGGGTCTCAACTCAGCCCCAGCATTTT. This sequence encodes CASRDRVSTQPQHF.

The chain is built from TRBV7-3 and TRBJ1-1, with D uncertain. There are 13 residues in the CDR3. Germline V gives CDR1 SGHTA, CDR2 FQGTGA. V was clipped by 2 bases and J by 3 bases, with 7 bases between them. CDR3 in amino acids: CASSLGLYTEAFF. The CDR3 DNA is TGTGCCAGCAGCTTAGGACTTTACACTGAAGCTTTCTTT. The full variable domain, rest sourced from reference TRBV7-3 and TRBJ1-1, is GAGVSQTPSNKVTEKGKYVELRCDPISGHTALYWYRQSLGQGPEFLIYFQGTGAADDSGLPNDRFFAVRPEGSVSTLKIQRTERGDSAVYLCASSLGLYTEAFFGQGTRLTVV.

The V gene is TRBV5-1, the J gene TRBJ2-1; 10 bases agree with TRBD1. The length of the CDR3 is 16 residues. J was trimmed by 8 bases and V by 4 bases; bases with no gene match: 12. Germline CDR1 and CDR2: SGHRS and YFSETQ. In nucleotides, the CDR3 is TGCGCCAGCAGCGGCGGTGACAGGGGGCGGGGCGATGAGCAGTTCTTC. Amino acid sequence: CASSGGDRGRGDEQFF.

The J gene is TRBJ1-3, the V gene TRBV4-2; no reliable D call. The CDR3 runs to 16 residues. V gave up 0 bases and J gave up 2 bases, with 11 bases separating them. The germline gives CDR1 LGHNA, CDR2 YNFKEQ. The CDR3 DNA is TGTGCCAGCAGCCAAGATCACCCCCACACTGGAAACACCATATATTTT. It is translated as CASSQDHPHTGNTIYF.

The rearrangement joins TRBV7-2 to TRBJ1-6; D might be TRBD1 (6 bases). Trimming took 1 base from V and 4 from J, leaving 8 bases between them. The CDR3 has 15 amino acids. Per the germline V gene, CDR1 is SGHTA and CDR2 is FQGNSA. CDR3 sequence reads: CASSLVRGYNSPLHF. The CDR3 DNA follows: TGTGCCAGCAGCTTAGTCAGGGGTTATAATTCACCCCTCCACTTT. Full variable domain (missing parts from reference TRBV7-2 and TRBJ1-6): GAGVSQSPSNKVTEKGKDVELRCDPISGHTALYWYRQSLGQGLEFLIYFQGNSAPDKSGLPSDRFSAERTGGSVSTLTIQRTQQEDSAVYLCASSLVRGYNSPLHFGNGTRLTVT.

This clone was counted a single time. The chain is built from TRBV7-9 and TRBJ1-1, with D perhaps matching TRBD1 (6 bases). Between the trimmed V and J ends, which lost 0 bases and 1 base, there was a span of 9 bases. CDR1 and CDR2 from the germline V gene are SEHNR and FQNEAQ (reference sequence). The CDR3 consists of 15 residues. The CDR3 region has the DNA TGTGCCAGCAGCTTAGCGCAGGGGACGAACACTGAAGCTTTCTTT. Its translation: CASSLAQGTNTEAFF.

This clone was counted only a few times. The CDR3 coding sequence is TGTGCCAGCAGCATCAGGTATACAGCAGATACGCAGTATTTT. As protein: CASSIRYTADTQYF. The chain carries TRBV9 and TRBJ2-3; D remains ambiguous. CDR1 is SGDLS, CDR2 YYNGEE, per germline. V was cut by 4 bases and J by 4 bases, with 13 bases left in between. The CDR3 consists of 14 residues.

The chain employs TRBV6-5 and TRBJ1-2; 7 positions agree with TRBD1. CDR1 and CDR2 (germline): MNHEY, SVGAGI. J lost 4 bases, V lost 5 bases, and 4 bases had no gene match. The length of the CDR3 is 13 residues. The CDR3 coding sequence is TGTGCCAGCAGTCTAAGGGACAGCTATGGCTACACCTTC. Its protein is CASSLRDSYGYTF.

V is TRBV5-8 and J is TRBJ1-2; 7 nucleotides line up with TRBD1. The V gene end was trimmed by 0 bases and the J gene end by 8 bases; junction bases not matched to a gene: 10. CDR1 and CDR2 from the germline V gene are SGHTS and YDEGEE. The CDR3 extends over 15 amino acids. DNA for the CDR3: TGTGCCAGCAGCTTGGTGGGGACAGAGTTCCGGGGCTACACCTTC. Protein: CASSLVGTEFRGYTF.

About this clone: A single base is all that separates this from a far larger clone, so a read error is likely. The V gene is TRBV7-2, the J gene TRBJ2-3; 10 bases are a match to TRBD2. This CDR3 contains 14 residues. The germline CDR1 and CDR2 sequences are SGHTA and FQGNSA. This chain's CDR3 is CPSSGGEGRDTQYF. Written as DNA, the CDR3 is TGTCCCAGCAGCGGGGGGGAGGGGAGGGATACGCAGTATTTT.

This clone was detected only once. V and J are TRBV9 and TRBJ2-1; 11 nucleotides match TRBD1. The CDR3 has 16 amino acids. Germline CDR1 SGDLS, CDR2 YYNGEE. V dropped 0 bases and J dropped 4; count of bases not matched to a gene: 3. DNA for the CDR3: TGTGCCAGCAGCGTAGTGGACAGGGGGCCTTACAATGAGCAGTTCTTC. Residues: CASSVVDRGPYNEQFF.

Only one count was recorded for this clone. The chain recombines TRBV5-5 with TRBJ2-2; D remains ambiguous. Trimming cost V 0 bases and J 6 bases, with 6 bases left between them. Germline-derived CDR1 and CDR2 are SGHKS and YYEKEE (reference sequence). The CDR3 spans 13 residues. Here the CDR3 DNA reads TGTGCCAGCAGCTTGGAATCGGCCGGGGAGCTGTTTTTT. Translating gives CASSLESAGELFF.

The chain has TRBV5-1 and TRBJ1-1; 7 bases line up with TRBD1. Germline V gives CDR1 SGHRS, CDR2 YFSETQ. J lost 3 bases, V lost 3 bases, and 5 bases had no gene match. The CDR3 is made up of 14 amino acids. CDR3 region: CASSWKGADTEAFF. Here the CDR3 DNA reads TGCGCCAGCAGCTGGAAGGGGGCGGACACTGAAGCTTTCTTT.

This clone was detected a few times. This rearrangement joins TRBV28 to TRBJ2-3, with D possibly matching TRBD1 (6 bases). CDR3 length: 17 residues. Germline V CDR1 and CDR2: MDHEN, SYDVKM. The V and J ends lost 2 bases and 0 bases respectively, with 15 bases between them. The CDR3 loop reads CASSLSSWQGSTDTQYF. The CDR3 nucleotides are TGTGCCAGCAGTTTAAGTTCCTGGCAGGGGAGCACAGATACGCAGTATTTT.

This chain uses TRBV9 with TRBJ1-2; 8 bases are shared with TRBD1. Germline lookup yields CDR1 SGDLS and CDR2 YYNGEE. This CDR3 has 15 amino acids. The ends lost 3 bases at V and 2 bases at J; junction bases unmatched: 6. For the CDR3, the DNA is TGTGCCAGCAGCGGAGGACAGGGCGTAAACTATGGCTACACCTTC. Its protein product is CASSGGQGVNYGYTF.

This clone appeared a few times. The CDR3 region is CASSYGGEDPYEQYF. CDR3 nucleotide sequence: TGTGCCAGCAGTTACGGCGGGGAGGACCCCTACGAGCAGTACTTC. The gene calls are TRBV6-5 and TRBJ2-7; D is possibly TRBD2 (6 bases). This CDR3 region has 15 residues. V was shortened by 2 bases and J by 2 bases, with 13 bases between the two germline ends. The germline V gene has CDR1 MNHEY and CDR2 SVGAGI.